One sample yielded the 14 T cell receptor beta chains listed below, sequenced in a study of blood T cell repertoires in COVID-19. Sequencing was performed with immunoSEQ multiplex PCR; in TCRdb, only in-frame clones are kept and a portion is missing. The sample contains approximately 280,000 clones, approximately 91% of which appear only once. The sample was peripheral blood. These receptors were taken from a man between 18 and 29 years old with active or convalescent COVID-19.

The J gene is TRBJ1-2, the V gene TRBV19; no clear D. Germline CDR1 LNHDA, CDR2 SQIVND (reference sequence). With 1 base removed from V and 3 bases from J, the gap between germline ends came to 9 bases. CDR3 length: 14 residues. Here the CDR3 DNA reads TGTGCCAGTAGTATAGTAGTAGCAGACTATGGCTACACCTTC. It is translated as CASSIVVADYGYTF.

CDR3 protein: CASSHPGGGRNEQFF. CDR3 in DNA: TGTGCCAGCAGCCATCCCGGGGGGGGCCGAAATGAGCAGTTCTTC. The chain combines TRBV3-1 (or the pseudogene TRBV3-2) with TRBJ2-1; the match to TRBD2 covers 8 bases. The CDR3 length is 15 residues. Germline V gene lookup returns CDR1 LGHDT and CDR2 YNNKEL (reference sequence). V was clipped by 3 bases and J by 7 bases; unmatched bases: 8.

This clone was recorded at least ten times. The rearrangement links TRBV13 to TRBJ2-5; no clear D. V lost 5 bases and J 2 bases, leaving 3 bases between the germline ends. Germline V gene data show CDR1 as PRHDT and CDR2 as FYEKMQ (reference sequence). The CDR3 has 11 residues. CDR3 amino acids: CASSHQETQYF. The CDR3 nucleotides read TGTGCCAGCAGCCATCAAGAGACCCAGTACTTC.

This rearrangement joins TRBV3-1 (or the pseudogene TRBV3-2) to TRBJ1-2; D is possibly TRBD1 (5 bases). The V end was cut by 6 bases, the J end by 5 bases, with 16 bases between. The CDR3 is 14 residues long. Germline loops: CDR1 LGHDT, CDR2 YNNKEL (reference sequence). The CDR3 DNA reads TGTGCCAGCAGACCCGACAGCTCCTCTTATGGCTACACCTTC. As protein: CASRPDSSSYGYTF.

J is TRBJ1-6 and V is TRBV19; D gene uncertain. This CDR3 region has 13 residues. Looked up from germline, CDR1 is LNHDA and CDR2 is SQIVND (reference sequence). Trimming removed 10 bases from V and 8 bases from J, with 15 bases in between. This CDR3 reads CATAWEGDSPLHF. As DNA, the CDR3 is TGTGCCACTGCGTGGGAGGGTGATTCACCCCTCCACTTT.

The gene calls are TRBV2 and TRBJ2-4; 9 bases are shared with TRBD1. This CDR3 has 15 residues. Unmatched junction bases numbered 7, after V lost 1 base and J lost 9 bases. Germline loops: CDR1 SNHLY, CDR2 FYNNEI. The CDR3, as DNA: TGTGCCAGCAGTGAAGGGGGGACAGGGAATCTCATTCAGTACTTC. Translation: CASSEGGTGNLIQYF.

The chain has TRBV5-6 and TRBJ2-7; a possible D gene is TRBD2 (5 bases). Germline V gives CDR1 SGHDT, CDR2 YYEEEE. CDR3 size: 13 residues. V was shortened by 1 base and J by 3 bases, with 8 bases between the two germline ends. CDR3 DNA sequence: TGTGCCAGCAGCTTGAGAGGGTACTACGAGCAGTACTTC. This sequence encodes CASSLRGYYEQYF.

This chain links TRBV20-1 with TRBJ2-1, with a possible D match to TRBD1 (5 bases). Germline-derived CDR1 and CDR2 are DFQATT and SNEGSKA (reference sequence). Trimming pared 3 bases from V and 0 bases from J, leaving 27 bases between. This CDR3 has 20 residues. CDR3 sequence: CSASGKDRPQILSSYNEQFF. The CDR3, as DNA: TGCAGTGCTAGTGGGAAAGACAGACCCCAAATCCTTAGCTCCTACAATGAGCAGTTCTTC.

A note on this clone: A read error may produce the germline difference seen at one junction end. The chain couples TRBV24-1 to TRBJ2-3; a possible D gene is TRBD1 (5 bases). This CDR3 is 13 amino acids long. From germline, CDR1 is KGHDR and CDR2 SFDVKD. CDR3 sequence (DNA): TGTGCCACCGGTGACAGTAGCACAGATACGCAGTATTTT. Translating it yields CATGDSSTDTQYF.

The rearrangement uses TRBV12-3 or TRBV12-4 and TRBJ1-1, with D possibly matching TRBD1 (5 bases). CDR3 length: 13 amino acids. V lost 3 bases to trimming and J lost 4 bases, with 9 bases between them. The CDR3 region has the DNA TGTGCCAGCAGTTTCCCAGGGTTCACTGAAGCTTTCTTT. This encodes CASSFPGFTEAFF.

The rearrangement uses TRBV6-6 and TRBJ2-3; TRBD1 matches 7 bases. The CDR3 extends over 16 amino acids. Germline V gives CDR1 MNHNY, CDR2 SVGAGI (reference sequence). With V trimmed by 7 bases and J by 0 bases, 10 bases remained unmatched. Here the CDR3 reads CASITGTVPSTDTQYF. CDR3 coding DNA: TGTGCCAGCATTACCGGGACAGTTCCTAGCACAGATACGCAGTATTTT.

This rearrangement joins TRBV11-2 to TRBJ2-7; the D gene is possibly TRBD1 (5 bases). The CDR3 sequence is 13 residues long. Germline assignment: CDR1 SGHAT and CDR2 FQNNGV. The V end lost 0 bases, the J end lost 3 bases, and 6 bases lay between the germline ends. CDR3 in DNA: TGTGCCAGCAGCTTAGATCAGGGCTACGAGCAGTACTTC. Protein sequence: CASSLDQGYEQYF. Filled out from reference TRBV11-2 and TRBJ2-7, the complete variable domain reads EAGVAQSPRYKIIEKRQSVAFWCNPISGHATLYWYQQILGQGPKLLIQFQNNGVVDDSQLPKDRFSAERLKGVDSTLKIQPAKLEDSAVYLCASSLDQGYEQYFGPGTRLTVT.

The rearrangement joins TRBV19 to TRBJ1-1; 8 bases align to TRBD1. The ends lost 9 bases at V and 6 bases at J; junction bases unmatched: 9. From germline, CDR1 is LNHDA and CDR2 SQIVND (reference sequence). The CDR3 consists of 13 residues. CDR3 residues: CASRRDRIAEAFF. For the CDR3, the DNA is TGTGCCAGCCGCCGGGACAGGATTGCTGAAGCTTTCTTT.

This clone was seen just once. The gene calls are TRBV10-3 and TRBJ1-6; a weak D match, TRBD1 (6 bases). CDR3 length: 15 amino acids. Germline CDR1 is ENHRY and CDR2 is SYGVKD. Deletions cut 4 bases from V and 6 bases from J, with 13 bases between. This CDR3 is CAISGGRGSNSPLHF. CDR3 sequence (DNA): TGTGCCATCAGTGGGGGCAGGGGAAGTAATTCACCCCTCCACTTT.